This T cell receptor beta chain appears in the sequencing data of a study of cytomegalovirus exposure and HLA in healthy donors. Study as a whole: Researchers previously reported finding about 110 million unique TCR beta sequences from 150 million to 200 million T cells.

About this clone: Its specificity is not known.

Per the germline V gene, CDR1 is LNHDA and CDR2 is SQIVND (reference sequence). The CDR3 extends over 12 amino acids. Trimming removed 5 bases at V and 0 bases at J, with 4 bases between. Overall study findings and caveats: Later, an analysis found that common viral pathogens appeared to be linked with several of the most significant clusters. The listing of roughly 160 TCR beta chains classed them as cytomegalovirus-associated.

13 Jbeta primers and 60 Vbeta primers were used for the PCR. Methods used by the authors: About 12 million of the about 80 million unique TCR beta chains counted in a later analysis were shared. Clones were read by immunoSEQ multiplex PCR, and TCRdb kept only the in-frame ones, dropping some. D and trimming come from the DNA, and the V and J calls and clone size come from that table. The data contain around 200,000 clones, 85% of them singletons. The chain employs TRBV19 and TRBJ2-5; D gene uncertain. What was sequenced was PBMCs. The sequence derives from a woman aged 45 to 65 in good health and CMV-seronegative. Here the CDR3 reads CASSQYQETQYF. In nucleotides, the CDR3 is TGTGCCAGTAGTCAGTACCAAGAGACCCAGTACTTC.